These T cell receptor beta chains were read from a single sample in a study of T cell responses to AZD1222 COVID-19 vaccine. Method: immunoSEQ multiplex PCR; TCRdb's copy keeps in-frame clones and lacks some. The sample lists about 150,000 clones, roughly 84% seen once, with roughly 4% in the top ten. Sequenced here: peripheral blood, sampled on day 0 of AZD1222 vaccination. Source of these receptors: an adult in good health. The CDR3 runs from the conserved cysteine through the conserved F or W. D genes are given only for firm matches. Clone size is shown for a subset of rows, as once, few, many or a class of expanded clone.

>many|TRBD1|TRBJ1-3|TRBV7-9
TGTGCCAGCAGCTTCCAGGGGGCATCTGGAAACACCATATATTTT
CASSFQGASGNTIYF
>once|TRBD1|TRBJ1-4|TRBV5-6
TGTGCCAGCAGCTACAGGGGGCCCGGTGAAAAACTGTTTTTT
CASSYRGPGEKLFF
>once|-|TRBJ1-4|TRBV5-1
TGCGCCAGCAGCTTAGATGCGGCTGGAGGGGGTGAAAAACTGTTTTTT
CASSLDAAGGGEKLFF
>-|TRBD1|TRBJ1-2|TRBV30
TGTGCCTGGAGTGAGGGGGCTTATGGCTACACCTTC
CAWSEGAYGYTF
>-|TRBD1|TRBJ2-2|TRBV14
TGTGCCAGCAGCCAACATGCCGGACAGGGGAACACCGGGGAGCTGTTTTTT
CASSQHAGQGNTGELFF
>-|TRBD2|TRBJ2-5|TRBV30
TGTGCCTGGAGTGTTGGCGGGGGGGCCACAGAGACCCAGTACTTC
CAWSVGGGATETQYF
>-|-|TRBJ1-1|TRBV19
TGTGCCAGTAGTACCTCGGGAGGGGTGTACACTGAAGCTTTCTTT
CASSTSGGVYTEAFF
>once|-|TRBJ2-4|TRBV28
TGTGCCAGCACCCTCCGAGACCGGGGTCAGAAAAACATTCAGTACTTC
CASTLRDRGQKNIQYF
>-|-|TRBJ1-6|TRBV30
TGTGCCTGGAGTGTACTTGGGGGAGATTCACCCCTCCACTTT
CAWSVLGGDSPLHF
>-|-|TRBJ2-1|TRBV9
TGTGCCAGCAGCGTAGAAGGCAGGATGGGCTCTGAGCAGTTCTTC
CASSVEGRMGSEQFF
>-|-|TRBJ1-6|TRBV5-1
TGCGCCAGCAGCTTGTCTTCGCAGCGAGGTTCACCCCTCCACTTT
CASSLSSQRGSPLHF
>-|-|TRBJ2-2|TRBV2
TGTGCCAGCAAGGGTCGCGTCGGGGGTACCGGGGAGCTGTTTTTT
CASKGRVGGTGELFF
>-|-|TRBJ1-5|TRBV5-8
TGTGCCAGCAGCCATGCGCATGGGGGTGACCAGCCCCAGCATTTT
CASSHAHGGDQPQHF
>-|TRBD1|TRBJ1-6|TRBV13
TGTGCCAGCAGCTTAAGTAATTGGGGACAGAATTCACCCCTCCACTTT
CASSLSNWGQNSPLHF
>-|-|TRBJ1-2|TRBV30
TGTGCCTGCCCGGACAGAACTAACTATGGCTACACCTTC
CACPDRTNYGYTF
>once|-|TRBJ2-2|TRBV27
TGTGCCAGCAAGCGGAGACGTGGGGATCCCGGGGAGCTGTTTTTT
CASKRRRGDPGELFF
>-|TRBD1|TRBJ1-6|TRBV3-1/TRBV3-2
TGTGCCAGCAGCCAATCCGACAGGGGTAGTCCACCCCTCCACTTT
CASSQSDRGSPPLHF
>-|TRBD1|TRBJ1-1|TRBV27
TGTGCCAGCAGTTCCGGACAGGGGGCGGGGGTCCAGAACACTGAAGCTTTCTTT
CASSSGQGAGVQNTEAFF
>-|-|TRBJ1-2|TRBV5-4
TGTGCCAGCAGCTTTACGACCGGGGGAAGCGGCTATGGCTACACCTTC
CASSFTTGGSGYGYTF
>-|-|TRBJ2-3|TRBV18
TGTGCCAGCTCACCCGGGCAGGGGGGAACAGATACGCAGTATTTT
CASSPGQGGTDTQYF
>few|-|TRBJ1-5|TRBV6-4
TGTGCCAGCTTGTGGCTCCGACGAGGTCAGCCCCAGCATTTT
CASLWLRRGQPQHF
>-|-|TRBJ2-7|TRBV3-1/TRBV3-2
TGTGCCAGCAGCCTACGTTCATACGAGCAGTACTTC
CASSLRSYEQYF
>-|-|TRBJ1-6|TRBV23-1
TGCGCCAGCGGTTCCCAAGGCTCCTATAATTCACCCCTCCACTTT
CASGSQGSYNSPLHF
>-|TRBD2|TRBJ2-5|TRBV7-6
TGTGCCAGCAGCTTAACAGCGGGGGGCTCCCAAGAGACCCAGTACTTC
CASSLTAGGSQETQYF
>-|-|TRBJ2-1|TRBV7-3
TGTGCCAGCAGCCCGGGACTCCTGCTTTCCGAGCAGTTCTTC
CASSPGLLLSEQFF
>-|TRBD1|TRBJ2-1|TRBV18
TGTGCCAGCTCACTCGGGACAGGGGAGGATGAGCAGTTCTTC
CASSLGTGEDEQFF
>-|TRBD1|TRBJ2-7|TRBV7-9
TGTGCCAGCAGCTACCGGGACAGGCCCTCCTACGAGCAGTACTTC
CASSYRDRPSYEQYF
>-|-|TRBJ2-7|TRBV30
TGTGCCTGGAATCCTTACCGAGGACCAGGGGCCCCTTACGAGCAGTACTTC
CAWNPYRGPGAPYEQYF
>-|-|TRBJ1-5|TRBV27
TGTGCCAGCACTTCAGGGAGAGGGAATCAGCCCCAGCATTTT
CASTSGRGNQPQHF
>once|TRBD1|TRBJ1-1|TRBV5-4
TGTGCCAGCAGCCCACCCGGGACAGGGACGCAGAACACTGAAGCTTTCTTT
CASSPPGTGTQNTEAFF
>-|-|TRBJ1-5|TRBV5-1
TGCGCCAGCAGCTTGGGGTCTGGGGGCATTAATCAGCCCCAGCATTTT
CASSLGSGGINQPQHF
>-|TRBD1|TRBJ1-6|TRBV7-9
TGTGCCAGCAGCCCCAGGGGGGAGGGCGTCCGGTATTCACCCCTCCACTTT
CASSPRGEGVRYSPLHF
>-|TRBD1|TRBJ2-7|TRBV5-4
TGTGCCAGCAGCTTGGAGGGACAGTACTACGAGCAGTACTTC
CASSLEGQYYEQYF
>-|TRBD1|TRBJ1-4|TRBV11-2
TGTGCCAGCAGCTCGGGAACAGGGGCTACTAATGAAAAACTGTTTTTT
CASSSGTGATNEKLFF
>-|-|TRBJ1-4|TRBV4-1
TGCGCCAGCAGCCAAGATCGGGCAGGGGTAGGCGCAACTAATGAAAAACTGTTTTTT
CASSQDRAGVGATNEKLFF
>few|-|TRBJ1-2|TRBV28
TGTGCCAGCAGTACGCCGCGTTCTAACTATGGCTACACCTTC
CASSTPRSNYGYTF
>-|TRBD2|TRBJ2-1|TRBV6-6
TGTGCCAGCAGCCCTGGACTAGCGGGGGACGGGCAGTTCTTC
CASSPGLAGDGQFF
>-|-|TRBJ1-1|TRBV15
TGTGCCACCAGCAGAGAATCATCTAACACTGAAGCTTTCTTT
CATSRESSNTEAFF
>once|TRBD1|TRBJ2-1|TRBV25-1
TGTGCCAGCAGTGAATACGGCAGGGGGCGCGGTAATGAGCAGTTCTTC
CASSEYGRGRGNEQFF
>-|TRBD1|TRBJ1-6|TRBV7-9
TGTGCCAGCAGCTACAGGGGATACAATTCACCCCTCCACTTT
CASSYRGYNSPLHF
>-|-|TRBJ1-1|TRBV9
TGTGCCAGCAGCGGCCCTCCAACGGCTATGAACACTGAAGCTTTCTTT
CASSGPPTAMNTEAFF
>few|-|TRBJ2-7|TRBV27
TGTGCCAGCAGTTTGGCCGAAAACTACGAGCAGTACTTC
CASSLAENYEQYF
>-|-|TRBJ2-1|TRBV19
TGTGCCAGTATGGACGGGGCCAGCTCCTACAATGAGCAGTTCTTC
CASMDGASSYNEQFF
>once|-|TRBJ2-2|TRBV19
TGTGCCAGTAGTATAGGGAGGCCGAACCAACCCGGACAGAGAGGATACGGGGAGCTGTTTTTT
CASSIGRPNQPGQRGYGELFF
>-|-|TRBJ1-4|TRBV18
TGTGCCAGCTCACCAGGGGGGGCGTCGAGTGAAAAACTGTTTTTT
CASSPGGASSEKLFF
>-|TRBD1|TRBJ2-7|TRBV6-5
TGTGCCAGCAGTTGGGGACAGGAGAACACCTACGAGCAGTACTTC
CASSWGQENTYEQYF
>-|TRBD1|TRBJ1-2|TRBV4-1
TGCGCCAGCAGCCGTCCGACAGGGAGTCGGAGCTACACCTTC
CASSRPTGSRSYTF
>once|-|TRBJ1-1|TRBV28
TGTGCCAGCAGTGACCCCGGTGGAAGCACTGAAGCTTTCTTT
CASSDPGGSTEAFF
>-|TRBD1|TRBJ1-2|TRBV7-9
TGTGCCAGCAGTATATCCGTGGCAGGGGGCGATGGCTACACCTTC
CASSISVAGGDGYTF
>-|-|TRBJ1-2|TRBV12-3/TRBV12-4
TGTGCCAGCAGTTTTCGACGGGGTGTCGGCTACACCTTC
CASSFRRGVGYTF
>-|TRBD1|TRBJ1-1|TRBV6-5
TGTGCCAGCACCGGGACAGGGGCCGCCACTGAAGCTTTCTTT
CASTGTGAATEAFF
>-|-|TRBJ1-1|TRBV7-9
TGTGCCAGCAGCTTAGCCGAGGTGAACACTGAAGCTTTCTTT
CASSLAEVNTEAFF
>-|TRBD1|TRBJ1-5|TRBV19
TGTGCCAGTAACAGGGGTGAGGGCAATCAGCCCCAGCATTTT
CASNRGEGNQPQHF
>-|-|TRBJ2-7|TRBV5-1
TGCGCCAGCAGACGGGCTTTGAACTACGAGCAGTACTTC
CASRRALNYEQYF
>few|-|TRBJ1-1|TRBV29-1
TGCAGCGTTAAGAACACTGAAGCTTTCTTT
CSVKNTEAFF
>once|TRBD1|TRBJ2-7|TRBV19
TGTGCCAGTAGTATTTACAAGGGAAACAGGGGGCGCGAGCAGTACTTC
CASSIYKGNRGREQYF